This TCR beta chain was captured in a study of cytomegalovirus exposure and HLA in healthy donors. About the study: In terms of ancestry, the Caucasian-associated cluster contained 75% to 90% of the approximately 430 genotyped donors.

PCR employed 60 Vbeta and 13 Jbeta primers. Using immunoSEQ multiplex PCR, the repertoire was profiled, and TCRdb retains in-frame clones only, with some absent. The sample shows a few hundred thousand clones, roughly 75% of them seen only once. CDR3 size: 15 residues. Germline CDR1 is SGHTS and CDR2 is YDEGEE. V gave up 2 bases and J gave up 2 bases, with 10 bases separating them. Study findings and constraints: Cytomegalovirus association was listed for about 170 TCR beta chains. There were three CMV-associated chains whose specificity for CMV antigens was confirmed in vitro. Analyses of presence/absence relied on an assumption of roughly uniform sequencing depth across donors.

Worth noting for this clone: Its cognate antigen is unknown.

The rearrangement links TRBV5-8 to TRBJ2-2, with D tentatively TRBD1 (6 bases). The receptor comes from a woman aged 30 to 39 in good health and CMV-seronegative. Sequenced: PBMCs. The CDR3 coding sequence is TGTGCCAGCAGCTTAAACAGGGCCAACACCGGGGAGCTGTTTTTT. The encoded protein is CASSLNRANTGELFF.